These T cell receptor beta chains were read from a single sample in a study of T cell changes during pregnancy in multiple sclerosis. The data were produced by immunoSEQ multiplex PCR, yet TCRdb's version contains in-frame clones alone and is incomplete. The repertoire holds 80,000 to 100,000 clones, with about nine tenths as singletons. Sequenced here: peripheral blood, sampled in the second trimester of pregnancy. The receptors stem from a female donor in good health, enrolled as a control in a pregnancy study. CDR3s include the opening cysteine and the closing phenylalanine or tryptophan. A D gene is named only where the DNA matches it firmly. Expanded clones are given a class, and other clones once, few, many or no size at all.

>TRBJ2-1|-|TRBV5-1|-
CASNTRERDNEQFF
TGCGCCAGCAATACCCGGGAGAGGGACAATGAGCAGTTCTTC
>TRBJ1-1|TRBD1|TRBV27|-
CASSLLYRGDTEAFF
TGTGCCAGCAGTTTATTATACAGGGGGGACACTGAAGCTTTCTTT
>TRBJ1-1|-|TRBV28|-
CASSFGTTNTEAFF
TGTGCCAGCAGTTTTGGGACAACGAACACTGAAGCTTTCTTT
>TRBJ1-1|TRBD1|TRBV18|-
CASSQSQGEVTEAFF
TGTGCCAGCTCACAATCTCAGGGGGAGGTCACTGAAGCTTTCTTT
>TRBJ2-2|-|TRBV9|-
CASSTPANTGELFF
TGTGCCAGCAGCACCCCAGCGAACACCGGGGAGCTGTTTTTT
>TRBJ2-5|TRBD2|TRBV28|-
CASSFPRLAGDVETQYF
TGTGCCAGCAGTTTCCCCCGGTTAGCGGGAGACGTGGAGACCCAGTACTTC
>TRBJ2-7|-|TRBV7-9|-
CASSLRDSVYEQYF
TGTGCCAGCAGCCTCCGGGACTCGGTCTACGAGCAGTACTTC
>TRBJ1-4|-|TRBV10-1|once
CASSDGGATNEKLFF
TGCGCCAGCAGTGACGGGGGGGCAACTAATGAAAAACTGTTTTTT
>TRBJ1-3|TRBD1|TRBV7-8|once
CASRGQGALGNTIYF
TGTGCCAGCAGAGGCCAGGGGGCGCTTGGAAACACCATATATTTT
>TRBJ1-1|-|TRBV5-1|-
CASSFRHKNTEAFF
TGCGCCAGCAGCTTCCGACATAAGAACACTGAAGCTTTCTTT
>TRBJ2-1|-|TRBV7-2|-
CASSLHGEQFF
TGTGCCAGCAGCCTGCACGGTGAGCAGTTCTTC
>TRBJ2-5|-|TRBV6-6|-
CASTPTAVLGTQYF
TGTGCCAGCACTCCCACGGCGGTCCTAGGGACCCAGTACTTC
>TRBJ1-5|-|TRBV7-6|-
CASSPGANSPLLPINQPQHF
TGTGCCAGCAGCCCAGGGGCAAACAGCCCCTTACTTCCTATTAATCAGCCCCAGCATTTT
>TRBJ2-3|TRBD2|TRBV10-1|-
CASSEGGTSGSTDTQYF
TGCGCCAGCAGTGAGGGGGGGACTAGCGGGAGCACAGATACGCAGTATTTT
>TRBJ1-6|-|TRBV30|-
CAWNRENSPLHF
TGTGCCTGGAACAGGGAAAATTCACCCCTCCACTTT
>TRBJ2-5|-|TRBV6-5|-
CASSSLGGGQETQYF
TGTGCCAGCAGTTCCCTAGGGGGGGGCCAAGAGACCCAGTACTTC
>TRBJ2-3|-|TRBV4-1|-
CASSQDRLSASTDTQYF
TGCGCCAGCAGCCAAGATAGGTTGAGCGCCAGCACAGATACGCAGTATTTT
>TRBJ2-7|TRBD1|TRBV5-4|-
CASGRDSSYEQYF
TGTGCCAGCGGACGGGACAGTTCCTACGAGCAGTACTTC
>TRBJ2-3|-|TRBV15|-
CATSRDRGGGHSTDTQYF
TGTGCCACCAGCAGAGATCGGGGTGGGGGACATAGCACAGATACGCAGTATTTT
>TRBJ2-7|-|TRBV30|-
CAWSVGIQGHEQYF
TGTGCCTGGAGTGTAGGGATTCAGGGCCACGAGCAGTACTTC
>TRBJ1-5|-|TRBV6-1|-
CASSEAVGSNQPQHF
TGTGCCAGCAGTGAAGCAGTAGGGAGTAATCAGCCCCAGCATTTT
>TRBJ2-1|TRBD2|TRBV19|-
CASSISSAGGSYNEQFF
TGTGCCAGTAGTATTTCGTCAGCGGGGGGCAGTTACAATGAGCAGTTCTTC
>TRBJ1-1|-|TRBV6-5|-
CATVERVNTEAFF
TGTGCCACCGTTGAGCGGGTGAACACTGAAGCTTTCTTT
>TRBJ1-1|-|TRBV30|-
CAWSMITGSPEAFF
TGTGCCTGGAGTATGATAACAGGGAGCCCTGAAGCTTTCTTT
>TRBJ1-5|-|TRBV5-5|-
CASSLDRRGQPQHF
TGTGCCAGCAGCTTGGACAGGAGGGGTCAGCCCCAGCATTTT
>TRBJ1-4|TRBD1|TRBV15|-
CATSRGTGPEKLFF
TGTGCCACCAGCAGAGGGACAGGGCCTGAAAAACTGTTTTTT
>TRBJ2-7|TRBD1|TRBV6-5|once
CASSPGQRKVEQYF
TGTGCCAGCAGTCCGGGACAGCGGAAAGTAGAGCAGTACTTC
>TRBJ2-2|TRBD2|TRBV2|-
CASSDLLAGNTGELFF
TGTGCCAGCAGTGACCTTCTAGCGGGTAACACCGGGGAGCTGTTTTTT
>TRBJ2-5|TRBD1|TRBV9|once
CASSVGQGQGETQYF
TGTGCCAGCAGCGTAGGACAGGGACAGGGAGAGACCCAGTACTTC
>TRBJ2-1|-|TRBV10-3|-
CAISDLVRGYSYNEQFF
TGTGCCATCAGTGACCTTGTCAGGGGCTATTCTTACAATGAGCAGTTCTTC
>TRBJ1-5|-|TRBV29-1|-
CSVALGVLQPQHF
TGCAGCGTTGCTCTCGGGGTACTCCAGCCCCAGCATTTT
>TRBJ2-3|-|TRBV6-6|-
CASSYGASRRPDTQYF
TGTGCCAGCAGTTATGGAGCGTCGAGGCGTCCAGATACGCAGTATTTT
>TRBJ1-2|-|TRBV5-4|-
CASSFPTAEDYGYTF
TGTGCCAGCAGCTTCCCTACGGCCGAGGACTATGGCTACACCTTC
>TRBJ1-1|-|TRBV7-2|-
CASSSGGTEAFF
TGTGCCAGCAGTTCCGGGGGCACTGAAGCTTTCTTT
>TRBJ1-4|-|TRBV7-9|-
CASSFIEEKLFF
TGTGCCAGCAGTTTTATAGAAGAAAAACTGTTTTTT
>TRBJ2-1|-|TRBV6-4|-
CASSASSYNEQFF
TGTGCCAGCAGTGCGAGCTCCTACAATGAGCAGTTCTTC
>TRBJ1-2|-|TRBV6-1|-
CASSEALTGYGYTF
TGTGCCAGCAGTGAAGCGCTCACAGGCTATGGCTACACCTTC
>TRBJ2-1|TRBD2|TRBV9|-
CASSSLAGREGSEQFF
TGTGCCAGCAGCTCCTTAGCGGGGAGGGAGGGGAGTGAGCAGTTCTTC
>TRBJ2-1|TRBD2|TRBV5-1|-
CASSLAGGLADEQFF
TGCGCCAGCAGCTTGGCCGGGGGACTAGCGGATGAGCAGTTCTTC
>TRBJ1-2|-|TRBV6-5|-
CASSETGFYGYTF
TGTGCCAGCAGTGAAACAGGGTTTTATGGCTACACCTTC
>TRBJ1-6|TRBD1|TRBV6-5|-
CASSPDRGPSPLHF
TGTGCCAGCAGTCCCGACAGGGGGCCTTCACCCCTCCACTTT
>TRBJ1-1|-|TRBV27|few
CASSLSEGGEAFF
TGTGCCAGCAGTTTATCGGAAGGGGGTGAAGCTTTCTTT
>TRBJ1-2|TRBD1|TRBV18|-
CASSRMGQGDNGYTF
TGTGCCAGCTCACGAATGGGACAGGGAGACAATGGCTACACCTTC
>TRBJ2-4|TRBD1|TRBV6-1|-
CASSTGDAGIQYF
TGTGCCAGCAGTACAGGGGACGCGGGCATTCAGTACTTC
>TRBJ2-7|TRBD2|TRBV7-2|-
CASRRSGGRSYEQYF
TGTGCCAGCAGACGTAGCGGGGGACGCTCCTACGAGCAGTACTTC
>TRBJ2-7|-|TRBV6-5|-
CASSYSVGSPRYEQYF
TGTGCCAGCAGTTACTCAGTCGGGAGCCCAAGGTACGAGCAGTACTTC
>TRBJ2-1|TRBD2|TRBV13|-
CASSSRPRTSGSKNEQFF
TGTGCCAGCAGCTCTAGGCCTCGGACTAGCGGGAGTAAGAATGAGCAGTTCTTC
>TRBJ1-2|-|TRBV6-1|-
CASKQGRTDYGYTF
TGTGCCAGCAAGCAGGGGCGCACGGACTATGGCTACACCTTC
>TRBJ2-1|-|TRBV7-9|-
CASSLGPEQAYNEQFF
TGTGCCAGCAGCTTAGGTCCGGAACAGGCCTACAATGAGCAGTTCTTC
>TRBJ1-5|TRBD1|TRBV19|-
CASSIGTGNSNQPQHF
TGTGCCAGTAGTATCGGGACAGGCAATAGCAATCAGCCCCAGCATTTT
>TRBJ2-1|TRBD2|TRBV5-6|-
CASSLTGTSSYNEQFF
TGTGCCAGCAGCTTGACCGGGACTAGTTCCTACAATGAGCAGTTCTTC
>TRBJ2-2|TRBD2|TRBV5-1|-
CASSMTSRHTGELFF
TGCGCCAGCAGCATGACTAGCAGGCACACCGGGGAGCTGTTTTTT
>TRBJ1-4|TRBD1|TRBV19|once
CASQETGINEKLFF
TGTGCCAGCCAAGAGACAGGGATTAATGAAAAACTGTTTTTT
>TRBJ2-3|TRBD2|TRBV4-3|-
CASSRVHRASGRGTDTQYF
TGCGCCAGCAGCCGCGTCCATCGGGCTAGCGGGAGAGGCACAGATACGCAGTATTTT